These 10 T cell receptor beta chains came from one sample sequenced in a study of shared clonotypes between healthy human individuals (TCRdb year 2020). Library preparation was by the immunoSEQ multiplex PCR assay. In TCRdb, the immuneACCESS table is reduced to in-frame sequences with V and J assigned. These tables do not hold every clone; where another copy was compared, an unresolved V gene accounts for under half, and the others remain unexplained. The sample table shows about 980,000 clones, and approximately 80% are seen once. The top ten clones comprise about 1.5% of the sample. Source material: memory CD4+ T cells sorted from blood. The cell subset or site label, read with the paper, signifies: CD45RA-negative fraction. The receptors originated from a man younger than 30 in good health.

The sample holds a few counts of this clone. The identical CDR3 is also encoded by other nucleotide sequences in the sample. The chain combines TRBV5-1 with TRBJ1-5; D is possibly TRBD1 (5 bases). V lost 4 bases to trimming and J lost 4 bases, with 12 bases between them. CDR3 length equals 14 residues. Germline CDR1 SGHRS, CDR2 YFSETQ. CDR3 sequence reads: CASSAGTGNQPQHF. In DNA form, the CDR3 reads TGCGCCAGCAGCGCGGGGACGGGAAATCAGCCCCAGCATTTT.

On this clone itself: The sample contains more than one DNA sequence encoding this CDR3. This chain joins TRBV18 and TRBJ1-1, with D tentatively TRBD1 (6 bases). Trimming shortened V by 3 bases and J by 4 bases, and 6 bases separated the two germline ends. Germline V CDR1 and CDR2: KGHSH, LQKENI. The CDR3 length is 12 residues. In DNA, the CDR3 is TGTGCCAGCTCACCGGACAGCACTGAAGCTTTCTTT. This codes for CASSPDSTEAFF.

This chain joins TRBV2 and TRBJ1-5; maybe TRBD1 (6 bases). Germline-derived CDR1 and CDR2 are SNHLY and FYNNEI. The V and J ends lost 1 base and 0 bases respectively, with 10 bases between them. CDR3 size: 16 residues. CDR3 nucleotide sequence: TGTGCCAGCAGTGAAGGTCCAGGGGATAGCAATCAGCCCCAGCATTTT. Translated, it gives CASSEGPGDSNQPQHF.

This clone was observed a single time. This rearrangement joins TRBV11-2 to TRBJ2-1; the D is unclear. CDR1 SGHAT and CDR2 FQNNGV come from the germline V gene. Trimming took 3 bases from V and 5 from J, leaving 5 bases between them. The CDR3 consists of 12 residues. CDR3 region: CASSFGDNEQFF. The CDR3 DNA sequence: TGTGCCAGCAGCTTTGGGGACAATGAGCAGTTCTTC.

The CDR3 sequence: CASSLYEATNYGYTF. The CDR3 bases are TGTGCCAGCAGCTTGTATGAGGCAACGAACTATGGCTACACCTTC. This chain links TRBV5-6 with TRBJ1-2; D remains unclear. Trimming cost V 1 base and J 2 bases, with 12 bases left between them. CDR3 length: 15 amino acids. Germline V gene sequence: CDR1 SGHDT, CDR2 YYEEEE.

J is TRBJ1-6 and V is TRBV6-1; 9 bases align to TRBD1. The CDR3 contains 14 residues. Germline V gene sequence: CDR1 MNHNS, CDR2 SASEGT. V gave up 6 bases and J gave up 8 bases; unmatched junction bases: 5. CDR3 in DNA: TGTGCCAGCAGGGCGACAGGGGGAGATTCACCCCTCCACTTT. It translates to CASRATGGDSPLHF.

As DNA, the CDR3 is TGTGCCAGCAGCGAGCCCGGCAAGGTAGAGACCCAGTACTTC. Amino acids: CASSEPGKVETQYF. This chain joins TRBV7-2 and TRBJ2-5; D remains unclear. This CDR3 has 14 residues. CDR1 and CDR2 from the germline V gene are SGHTA and FQGNSA. Trimming left V 5 bases short and J 4 bases short, with 14 bases between.

This rearrangement joins TRBV6-4 to TRBJ1-2; 7 nucleotides agree with TRBD1. Germline V gene sequence: CDR1 MRHNA, CDR2 SNTAGT. This CDR3 is built from 13 residues. V was clipped by 6 bases and J by 4 bases; unmatched bases: 5. The CDR3 region is CASSPGGGYGYTF. For the CDR3, the DNA is TGTGCCAGCAGCCCAGGGGGGGGCTATGGCTACACCTTC.

V and J are TRBV4-1 and TRBJ1-5; D is unresolved. V lost 0 bases to trimming and J lost 1 base, with 7 bases between them. The length of the CDR3 is 15 residues. Germline CDR1 and CDR2: MGHRA and YSYEKL. This CDR3 is CASSQDGQSNQPQHF. Written as DNA, the CDR3 is TGCGCCAGCAGCCAAGATGGGCAAAGCAATCAGCCCCAGCATTTT.

The V gene is TRBV7-2, the J gene TRBJ1-1, with TRBD1 matching 10 bases. Trimming took 4 bases from V and 6 from J; bases not matched to a gene: 8. Germline CDR1 SGHTA, CDR2 FQGNSA. This CDR3 spans 15 amino acids. The CDR3, as DNA: TGTGCCAGCAGCTCAGGACAGGGGGGGTCTTCTGAAGCTTTCTTT. Encoded protein: CASSSGQGGSSEAFF.